A single T cell receptor beta chain is shown here with its context. Its antigen is as yet unknown. Selected positively for CCR7 and CD45RO-negative, naive CD8 cells excluded terminally differentiated effector memory CD45RA+ cells. Produced via immunoSEQ multiplex PCR; TCRdb's table is partial and in-frame only. The table records about 2.2 million clones, just over 90% of them present only once. The data originate from a study of shared clonotypes between healthy human individuals. Study-wide background: Three plates were used per donor for CD4 naive, three for CD4 memory, two for CD8 naive and one for CD8 memory.

Points from the study as a whole: Some naive CD4 clonotypes, around 5%, turned up in common across several donors.

V was pared by 4 bases and J by 2 bases, with 15 bases between. Germline loops: CDR1 SGHTA, CDR2 FQGNSA. The length of the CDR3 is 16 residues. The rearrangement joins TRBV7-2 to TRBJ1-3; a possible D gene is TRBD1 (5 bases). The receptor was derived from a man younger than 35 in good health. Some clones in this sample may be carry-over from other donors' samples. Sequences were obtained from naive CD8+ T cells from PBMCs. The CDR3 DNA is TGTGCCAGCAGCTCTCGACAGAAGACTACTGGAAACACCATATATTTT. This encodes CASSSRQKTTGNTIYF. Based on the CDR3 plus reference TRBV7-2 and TRBJ1-3, the full variable domain is GAGVSQSPSNKVTEKGKDVELRCDPISGHTALYWYRQSLGQGLEFLIYFQGNSAPDKSGLPSDRFSAERTGGSVSTLTIQRTQQEDSAVYLCASSSRQKTTGNTIYFGEGSWLTVV.